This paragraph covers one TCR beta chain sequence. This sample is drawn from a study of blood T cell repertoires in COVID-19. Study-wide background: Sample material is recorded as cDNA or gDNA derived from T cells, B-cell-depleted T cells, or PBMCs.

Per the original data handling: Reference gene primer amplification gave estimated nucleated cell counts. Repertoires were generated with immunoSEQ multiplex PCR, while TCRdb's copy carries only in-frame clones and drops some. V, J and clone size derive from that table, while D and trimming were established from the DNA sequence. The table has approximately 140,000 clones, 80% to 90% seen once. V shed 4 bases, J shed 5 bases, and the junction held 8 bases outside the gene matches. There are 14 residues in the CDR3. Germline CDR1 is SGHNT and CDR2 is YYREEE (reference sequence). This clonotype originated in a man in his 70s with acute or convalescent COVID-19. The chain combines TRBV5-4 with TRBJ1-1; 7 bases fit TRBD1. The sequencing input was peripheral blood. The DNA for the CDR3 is TGTGCCAGCAGCCTCCCCACAGGGGAAACTGAAGCTTTCTTT. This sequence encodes CASSLPTGETEAFF.